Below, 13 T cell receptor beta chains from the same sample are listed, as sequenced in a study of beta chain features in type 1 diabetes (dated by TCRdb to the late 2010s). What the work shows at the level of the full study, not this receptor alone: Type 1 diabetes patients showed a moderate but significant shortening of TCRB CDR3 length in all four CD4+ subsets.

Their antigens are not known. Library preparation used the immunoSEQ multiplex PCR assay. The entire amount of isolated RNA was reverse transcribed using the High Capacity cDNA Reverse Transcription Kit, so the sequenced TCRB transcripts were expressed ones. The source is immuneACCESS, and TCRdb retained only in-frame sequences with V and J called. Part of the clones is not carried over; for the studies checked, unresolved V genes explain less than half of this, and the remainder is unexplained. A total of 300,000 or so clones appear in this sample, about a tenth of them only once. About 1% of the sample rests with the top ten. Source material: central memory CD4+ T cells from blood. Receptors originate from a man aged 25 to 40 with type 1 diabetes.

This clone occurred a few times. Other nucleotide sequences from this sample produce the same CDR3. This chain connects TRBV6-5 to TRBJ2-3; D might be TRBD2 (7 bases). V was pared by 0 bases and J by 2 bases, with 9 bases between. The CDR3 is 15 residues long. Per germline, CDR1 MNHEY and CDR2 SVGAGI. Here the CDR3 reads CASSYSGGPTDTQYF. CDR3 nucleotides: TGTGCCAGCAGTTACTCCGGGGGGCCCACAGATACGCAGTATTTT.

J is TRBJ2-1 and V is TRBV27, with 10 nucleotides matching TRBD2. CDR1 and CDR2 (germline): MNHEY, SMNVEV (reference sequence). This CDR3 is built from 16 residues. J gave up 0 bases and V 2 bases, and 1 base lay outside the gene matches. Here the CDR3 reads CASSLPSGSSYNEQFF. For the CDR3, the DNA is TGTGCCAGCAGTTTACCTAGCGGGAGCTCCTACAATGAGCAGTTCTTC.

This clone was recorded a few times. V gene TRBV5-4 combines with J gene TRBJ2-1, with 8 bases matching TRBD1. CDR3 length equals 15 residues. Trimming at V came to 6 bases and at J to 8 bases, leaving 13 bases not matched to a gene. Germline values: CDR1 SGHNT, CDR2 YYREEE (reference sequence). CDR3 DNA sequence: TGTGCCAGCATTAGTGGACAGGGAAGGCACGATGAGCAGTTCTTC. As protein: CASISGQGRHDEQFF.

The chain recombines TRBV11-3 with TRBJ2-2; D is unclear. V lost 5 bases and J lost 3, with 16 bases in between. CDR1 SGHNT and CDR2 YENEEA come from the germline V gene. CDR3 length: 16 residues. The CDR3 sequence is CASSNGRNDYTGELFF. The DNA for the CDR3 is TGTGCCAGCAGCAACGGACGGAATGATTACACCGGGGAGCTGTTTTTT.

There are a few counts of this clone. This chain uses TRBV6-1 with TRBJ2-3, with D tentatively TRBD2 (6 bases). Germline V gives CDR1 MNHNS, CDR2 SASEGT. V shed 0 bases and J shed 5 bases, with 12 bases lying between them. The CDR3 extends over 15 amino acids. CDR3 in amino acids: CASSEALTSLDTQYF. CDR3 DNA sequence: TGTGCCAGCAGTGAAGCGCTTACTAGCCTAGATACGCAGTATTTT.

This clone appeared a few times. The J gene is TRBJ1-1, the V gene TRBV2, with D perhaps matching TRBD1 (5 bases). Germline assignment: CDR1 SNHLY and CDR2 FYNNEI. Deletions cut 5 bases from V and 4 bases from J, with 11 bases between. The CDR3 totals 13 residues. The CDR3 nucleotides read TGTGCCAGCAGTACCCTCGGGGCCACTGAAGCTTTCTTT. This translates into CASSTLGATEAFF.

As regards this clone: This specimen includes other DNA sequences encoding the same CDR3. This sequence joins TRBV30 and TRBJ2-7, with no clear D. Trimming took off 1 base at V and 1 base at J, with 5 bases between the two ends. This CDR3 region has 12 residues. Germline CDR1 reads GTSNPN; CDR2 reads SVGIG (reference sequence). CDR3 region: CAWSDRSYEQYF. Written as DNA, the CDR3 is TGTGCCTGGAGTGACCGATCCTACGAGCAGTACTTC.

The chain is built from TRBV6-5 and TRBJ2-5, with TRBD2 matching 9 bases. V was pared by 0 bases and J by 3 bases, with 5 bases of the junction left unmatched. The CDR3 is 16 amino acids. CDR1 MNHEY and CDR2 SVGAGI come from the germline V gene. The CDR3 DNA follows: TGTGCCAGCAGTTACTCGAGTCCTAGCGGGGAAGAGACCCAGTACTTC. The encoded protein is CASSYSSPSGEETQYF.

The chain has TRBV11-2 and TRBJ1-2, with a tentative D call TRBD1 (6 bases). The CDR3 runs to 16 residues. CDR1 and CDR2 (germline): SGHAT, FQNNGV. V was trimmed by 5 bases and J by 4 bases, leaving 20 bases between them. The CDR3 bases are TGTGCCAGCAGCCAGCTCCTGCGGGGGCAGGGCTATGGCTACACCTTC. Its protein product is CASSQLLRGQGYGYTF.

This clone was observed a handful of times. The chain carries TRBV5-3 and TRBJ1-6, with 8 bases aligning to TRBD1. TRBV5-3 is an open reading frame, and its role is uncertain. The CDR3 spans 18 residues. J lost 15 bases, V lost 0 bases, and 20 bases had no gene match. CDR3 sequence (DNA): TGTGCCAGAAGCTTGGACTCTCTAAACGGACAGGGCCCAAAGGACCTCCACTTT. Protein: CARSLDSLNGQGPKDLHF.

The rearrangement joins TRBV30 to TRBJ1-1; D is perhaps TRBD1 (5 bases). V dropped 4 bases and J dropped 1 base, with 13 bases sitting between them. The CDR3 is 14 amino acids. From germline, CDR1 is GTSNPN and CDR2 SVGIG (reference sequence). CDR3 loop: CAWTLGGKNTEAFF. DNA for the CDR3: TGTGCCTGGACCCTCGGGGGGAAGAACACTGAAGCTTTCTTT.

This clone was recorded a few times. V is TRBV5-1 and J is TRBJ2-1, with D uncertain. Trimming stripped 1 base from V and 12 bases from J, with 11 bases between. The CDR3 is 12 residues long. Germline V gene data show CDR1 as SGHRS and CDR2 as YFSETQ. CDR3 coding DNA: TGCGCCAGCAGCTTGCCGGCCGAGGTGCAGTTCTTC. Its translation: CASSLPAEVQFF.

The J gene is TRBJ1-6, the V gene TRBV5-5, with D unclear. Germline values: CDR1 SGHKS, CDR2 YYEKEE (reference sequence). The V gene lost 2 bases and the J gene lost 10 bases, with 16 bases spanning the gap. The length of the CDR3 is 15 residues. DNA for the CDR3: TGTGCCAGCAGCTTTGGGAGGACGGGAGACTCACCCCTCCACTTT. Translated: CASSFGRTGDSPLHF. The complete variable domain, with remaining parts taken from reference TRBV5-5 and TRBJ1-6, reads DAGVTQSPTHLIKTRGQQVTLRCSPISGHKSVSWYQQVLGQGPQFIFQYYEKEERGRGNFPDRFSARQFPNYSSELNVNALLLGDSALYLCASSFGRTGDSPLHFGNGTRLTVT.